Listed below are T cell receptor beta chains from one sample, sequenced in a study of shared clonotypes between healthy human individuals. Sequencing used immunoSEQ multiplex PCR; TCRdb keeps in-frame clones, though not all of them. The data hold roughly 2.6 million clones, with 85% to 95% observed a single time. The source material was naive CD4+ T cells sorted from blood. The receptors stem from a man aged 18 to 29 in good health. Both conserved end residues are part of each CDR3. D genes are given only for firm matches. Rows give clone size only sometimes, using once, few, many, or a class for an expanded clone.

v_call,d_call,clone_size,cdr3_length,j_call,cdr3_aa,cdr3_nt
TRBV10-3,-,-,16,TRBJ1-6,CAISESIGVYNSPLHF,TGTGCCATCAGTGAGTCGATAGGGGTCTATAATTCACCCCTCCACTTT
TRBV5-1,TRBD2,once,15,TRBJ2-3,CASSSLAGITDTQYF,TGCGCCAGCAGCTCACTAGCGGGGATCACAGATACGCAGTATTTT
TRBV5-4,TRBD2,-,16,TRBJ2-5,CASSSGLAGGQETQYF,TGTGCCAGCAGCTCGGGACTAGCGGGGGGTCAAGAGACCCAGTACTTC
TRBV5-1,-,-,13,TRBJ2-1,CASSWASYNEQFF,TGCGCCAGCAGCTGGGCCTCCTACAATGAGCAGTTCTTC
TRBV6-1,-,once,12,TRBJ2-5,CASKGPGETQYF,TGTGCCAGCAAAGGTCCGGGAGAGACCCAGTACTTC
TRBV6-6,TRBD2,-,16,TRBJ2-1,CASSQNPSGSYNEQFF,TGTGCCAGCAGTCAGAATCCTAGCGGGTCCTACAATGAGCAGTTCTTC
TRBV6-1,-,-,13,TRBJ2-5,CASSGQKQETQYF,TGTGCCAGCAGTGGACAGAAGCAAGAGACCCAGTACTTC
TRBV19,-,-,15,TRBJ1-3,CASSTEGNSGNTIYF,TGTGCCAGTAGTACCGAAGGGAACTCTGGAAACACCATATATTTT
TRBV7-8,TRBD1,-,13,TRBJ2-7,CASSLAGGYEQYF,TGTGCCAGCAGCTTGGCAGGGGGCTACGAGCAGTACTTC
TRBV13,-,once,14,TRBJ1-5,CASSRGGYNQPQHF,TGTGCCAGCAGCCGGGGGGGGTACAATCAGCCCCAGCATTTT
TRBV9,-,once,14,TRBJ2-5,CASSVRSSGETQYF,TGTGCCAGCAGCGTACGTAGTAGCGGAGAGACCCAGTACTTC
TRBV14,-,-,12,TRBJ1-2,CASSQELGGYTF,TGTGCCAGCAGCCAGGAGTTGGGAGGCTACACCTTC
TRBV19,-,-,15,TRBJ2-2,CASSILGTYTGELFF,TGTGCCAGTAGTATATTAGGGACCTATACCGGGGAGCTGTTTTTT
TRBV28,-,-,17,TRBJ1-2,CASSLVAASGYFYGYTF,TGTGCCAGCAGTTTAGTGGCCGCTTCGGGCTATTTTTATGGCTACACCTTC
TRBV27,TRBD1,once,15,TRBJ1-4,CASSPQDREREKLFF,TGTGCCAGCAGTCCCCAGGACAGGGAGAGAGAAAAACTGTTTTTT
TRBV30,-,-,13,TRBJ2-7,CAWSKLGTAEQYF,TGTGCCTGGAGTAAATTAGGAACCGCCGAGCAGTACTTC
TRBV5-1,TRBD1,-,15,TRBJ2-1,CASRVGQGSYNEQFF,TGCGCCAGCAGAGTGGGACAGGGCTCCTACAATGAGCAGTTCTTC
TRBV9,TRBD1,-,14,TRBJ1-6,CASSATGYNSPLHF,TGTGCCAGCAGCGCGACAGGGTATAATTCACCCCTCCACTTT
TRBV5-1,-,-,15,TRBJ1-1,CASSLGGGDGTEAFF,TGCGCCAGCAGCCTAGGGGGTGGGGATGGAACTGAAGCTTTCTTT
TRBV29-1,-,-,16,TRBJ2-3,CSVPLGGQRGTDTQYF,TGCAGCGTTCCCTTGGGGGGGCAGAGGGGCACAGATACGCAGTATTTT
TRBV2,-,-,13,TRBJ2-5,CASSDFNQETQYF,TGTGCCAGCAGTGATTTCAATCAAGAGACCCAGTACTTC
TRBV23-1,-,-,17,TRBJ1-5,CASSQSGGKYGNQPQHF,TGCGCCAGCAGTCAATCAGGGGGGAAGTACGGCAATCAGCCCCAGCATTTT
TRBV9,-,once,16,TRBJ1-6,CASSPRAGTINSPLHF,TGTGCCAGCAGCCCACGGGCGGGTACTATTAATTCACCCCTCCACTTT
TRBV28,-,-,16,TRBJ1-1,CASRPRGRTMNTEAFF,TGTGCCAGCAGGCCCCGGGGAAGGACAATGAACACTGAAGCTTTCTTT
TRBV10-3,-,once,15,TRBJ2-2,CAISDWGANNGELFF,TGTGCCATCAGCGACTGGGGGGCGAACAACGGGGAGCTGTTTTTT
TRBV5-1,TRBD2,-,15,TRBJ2-1,CASSYGTNSYNEQFF,TGCGCCAGCAGCTATGGGACTAACTCCTACAATGAGCAGTTCTTC
TRBV6-1,-,-,18,TRBJ2-7,CASSEDPWGPPRSYEQYF,TGTGCCAGCAGTGAAGACCCGTGGGGACCGCCCCGCTCCTACGAGCAGTACTTC
TRBV11-2,-,once,13,TRBJ2-7,CASSFERGGEQYF,TGTGCCAGCAGCTTTGAAAGGGGCGGGGAGCAGTACTTC
TRBV5-1,-,-,13,TRBJ2-7,CASSLAVGVEQYF,TGCGCCAGCAGCTTGGCCGTCGGGGTCGAGCAGTACTTC
TRBV2,-,-,13,TRBJ1-1,CASSVGRETEAFF,TGTGCCAGCAGCGTGGGCAGGGAGACTGAAGCTTTCTTT
TRBV7-9,-,-,13,TRBJ1-1,CASSLAMSTEAFF,TGTGCCAGCAGCTTAGCAATGAGCACTGAAGCTTTCTTT
TRBV5-3,-,-,10,TRBJ2-7,CREGGYEQYF,TGTCGTGAGGGGGGCTACGAGCAGTACTTC